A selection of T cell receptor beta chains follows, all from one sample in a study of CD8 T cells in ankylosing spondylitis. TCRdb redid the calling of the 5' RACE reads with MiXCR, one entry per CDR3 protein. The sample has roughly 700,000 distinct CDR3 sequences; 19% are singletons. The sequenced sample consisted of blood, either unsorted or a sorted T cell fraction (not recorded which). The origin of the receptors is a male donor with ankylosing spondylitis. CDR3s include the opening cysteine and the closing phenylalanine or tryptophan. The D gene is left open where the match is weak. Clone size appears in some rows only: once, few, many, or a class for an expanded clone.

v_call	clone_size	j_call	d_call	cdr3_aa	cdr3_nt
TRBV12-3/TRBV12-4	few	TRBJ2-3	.	CASSFGPPPDTQYF	TGTGCCAGCAGCTTTGGCCCCCCTCCAGATACGCAGTATTTT
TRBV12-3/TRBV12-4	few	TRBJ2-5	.	CASNRAWGPQETQYF	TGTGCCAGCAACCGAGCGTGGGGACCCCAAGAGACCCAGTACTTC
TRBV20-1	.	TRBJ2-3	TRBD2	CSAKTSGRTDTQYF	TGCAGTGCAAAGACTAGCGGGAGGACAGATACGCAGTATTTT
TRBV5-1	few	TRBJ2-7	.	CASSLTASGYEQYF	TGCGCCAGCAGCTTGACGGCGTCGGGTTACGAGCAGTACTTC
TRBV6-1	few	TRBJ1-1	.	CASARTGRNTEAFF	TGTGCCAGCGCCAGGACGGGTCGGAACACTGAAGCTTTCTTT
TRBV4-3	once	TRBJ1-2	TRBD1	CASSQDDRAGGYTF	TGCGCCAGCAGCCAAGATGACAGGGCGGGAGGCTACACCTTC
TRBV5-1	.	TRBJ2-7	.	CASSFSGGASYEQYF	TGCGCCAGCAGCTTCTCAGGGGGGGCCTCCTACGAGCAGTACTTC
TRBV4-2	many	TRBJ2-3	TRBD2	CASSPRTSGGATDTQYF	TGTGCCAGCAGCCCACGGACTAGCGGGGGGGCCACAGATACGCAGTATTTT
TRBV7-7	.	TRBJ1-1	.	CASSLARETEAFF	TGTGCTAGCAGCTTAGCGCGTGAGACTGAAGCTTTCTTT
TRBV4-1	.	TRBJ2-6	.	CASSRAGGNEGGASGANVLTF	TGCGCCAGCAGCCGAGCCGGTGGAAATGAGGGGGGCGCCTCTGGGGCCAACGTCCTGACTTTC
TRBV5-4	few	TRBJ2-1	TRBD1	CASAPTGGRSEQFF	TGTGCCAGCGCCCCCACAGGGGGAAGGAGTGAGCAGTTCTTC
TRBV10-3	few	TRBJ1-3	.	CAISESGPDSGNTIYF	TGTGCCATCAGTGAGTCGGGACCCGACTCTGGAAACACCATATATTTT
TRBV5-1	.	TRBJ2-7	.	CASSFRDGVSSYEQYF	TGCGCCAGCAGCTTCCGGGACGGTGTGTCTAGTTACGAGCAGTACTTC
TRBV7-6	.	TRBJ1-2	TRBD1	CASSPTGGQGYTF	TGTGCCAGCAGCCCTACAGGGGGCCAAGGCTACACCTTC
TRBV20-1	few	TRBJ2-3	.	CSARDRRDLRDTQYF	TGCAGTGCTAGAGATCGCAGGGATTTGCGAGATACGCAGTATTTT
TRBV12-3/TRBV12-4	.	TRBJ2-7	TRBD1	CASREVGTGYHEQYF	TGTGCCAGCAGAGAAGTCGGGACAGGGTACCACGAGCAGTACTTC
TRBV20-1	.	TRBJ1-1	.	CSARAGSATLNTEAFF	TGCAGTGCTAGAGCTGGATCAGCGACATTGAACACTGAAGCTTTCTTT
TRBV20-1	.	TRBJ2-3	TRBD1	CSAREAGTGTDTQYF	TGCAGTGCTAGAGAAGCAGGGACAGGCACAGATACGCAGTATTTT
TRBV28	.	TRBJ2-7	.	CASSFRPYEQYF	TGTGCCAGCAGTTTCCGACCCTACGAGCAGTACTTC
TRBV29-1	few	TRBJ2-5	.	CSVSLSGPQETQYF	TGCAGCGTTTCCCTCTCGGGTCCTCAAGAGACCCAGTACTTC
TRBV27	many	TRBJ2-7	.	CASSPNGGSISYEQYF	TGTGCCAGCAGTCCGAACGGTGGCAGCATCTCCTACGAGCAGTACTTC
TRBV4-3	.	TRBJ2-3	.	CASSQEGVTTDTQYF	TGCGCCAGCAGCCAAGAGGGGGTCACCACAGATACGCAGTATTTT
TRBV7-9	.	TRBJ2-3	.	CASTLGDTQYF	TGTGCCAGCACGCTCGGGGATACGCAGTATTTT
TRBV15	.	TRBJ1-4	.	CATSRDVFAGTEKLFF	TGTGCCACCAGCAGAGACGTTTTCGCAGGGACTGAAAAACTGTTTTTT
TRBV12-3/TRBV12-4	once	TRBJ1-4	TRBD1	CASRAGTGSATNEKLFF	TGTGCCAGCAGGGCGGGGACAGGGTCTGCAACTAATGAAAAACTGTTTTTT
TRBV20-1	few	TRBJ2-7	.	CSVSLGTYEQYF	TGCAGTGTTAGCCTTGGAACCTACGAGCAGTACTTC
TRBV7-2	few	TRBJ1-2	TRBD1	CASSSDRGANYGYTF	TGTGCCAGCAGCTCGGACAGGGGTGCTAACTATGGCTACACCTTC
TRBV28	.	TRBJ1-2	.	CASSRGTHDYGYTF	TGTGCCAGCAGTCGCGGGACCCACGACTATGGCTACACCTTC
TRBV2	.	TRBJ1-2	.	CASTGWLNYGYTF	TGTGCCAGCACGGGTTGGTTAAACTATGGCTACACCTTC
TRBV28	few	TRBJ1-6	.	CASSRKGFNSPLHF	TGTGCCAGCAGTCGGAAGGGATTTAATTCACCCCTCCACTTT
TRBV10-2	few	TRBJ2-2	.	CASSEGPANTGELFF	TGCGCCAGCAGTGAAGGGCCCGCGAACACCGGGGAGCTGTTTTTT
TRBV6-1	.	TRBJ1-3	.	CASSAQIGNTIYF	TGTGCCAGCAGTGCCCAAATTGGAAACACCATATATTTT
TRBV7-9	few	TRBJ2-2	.	CASIPGTRLTGELFF	TGTGCCAGCATACCCGGGACACGTCTCACCGGGGAGCTGTTTTTT
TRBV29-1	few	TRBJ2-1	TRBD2	CSVASGVGSSYNEQFF	TGCAGCGTTGCCAGCGGGGTAGGGAGCTCCTACAATGAGCAGTTCTTC
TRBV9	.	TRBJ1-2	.	CASSVQGRFTF	TGTGCCAGCAGCGTACAGGGTCGGTTCACCTTC
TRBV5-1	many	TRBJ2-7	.	CASSLGAVLTYEQYF	TGCGCCAGCAGCTTGGGGGCGGTCTTAACCTACGAGCAGTACTTC
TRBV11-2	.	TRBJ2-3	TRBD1	CASRPGQGVGDTQYF	TGTGCCAGCAGGCCGGGACAGGGGGTTGGGGATACGCAGTATTTT
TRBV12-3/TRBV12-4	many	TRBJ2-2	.	CASSWGAGELFF	TGTGCCAGCAGTTGGGGGGCCGGGGAGCTGTTTTTT
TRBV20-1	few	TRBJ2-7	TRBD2	CSARLAQEQYF	TGCAGTGCCAGACTAGCGCAAGAGCAGTACTTC
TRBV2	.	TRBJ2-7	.	CASTVLDPYEQYF	TGTGCCAGCACAGTGCTGGACCCCTACGAGCAGTACTTC
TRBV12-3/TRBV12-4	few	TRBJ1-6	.	CASAGPYGVDSPLHF	TGTGCCAGCGCCGGCCCTTACGGCGTTGATTCACCCCTCCACTTT
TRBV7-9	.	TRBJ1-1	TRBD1	CASSLGTGIGGTEAFF	TGTGCCAGCAGCTTAGGGACAGGGATTGGAGGGACTGAAGCTTTCTTT
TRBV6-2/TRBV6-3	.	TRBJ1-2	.	CASRYAGANYGYTF	TGTGCCAGCAGATATGCGGGGGCTAACTATGGCTACACCTTC
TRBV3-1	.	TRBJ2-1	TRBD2	CASSQAWGGKYNEQFF	TGTGCCAGCAGCCAGGCCTGGGGGGGTAAGTACAATGAGCAGTTCTTC
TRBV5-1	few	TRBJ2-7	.	CASSASTTPYEQYF	TGCGCCAGCAGCGCCTCAACCACCCCCTACGAGCAGTACTTC